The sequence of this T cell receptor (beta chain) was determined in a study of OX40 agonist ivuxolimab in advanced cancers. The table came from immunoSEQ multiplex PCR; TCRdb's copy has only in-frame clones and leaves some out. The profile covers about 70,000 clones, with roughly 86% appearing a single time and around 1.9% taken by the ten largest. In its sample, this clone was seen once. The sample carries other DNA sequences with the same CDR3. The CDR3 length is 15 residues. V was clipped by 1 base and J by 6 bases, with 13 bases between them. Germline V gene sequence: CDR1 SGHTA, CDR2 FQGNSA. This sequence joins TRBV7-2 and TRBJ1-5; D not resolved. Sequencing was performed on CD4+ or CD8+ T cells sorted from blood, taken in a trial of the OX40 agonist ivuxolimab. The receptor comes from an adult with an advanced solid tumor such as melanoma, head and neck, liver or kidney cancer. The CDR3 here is CASSLDRGVSQPQHF. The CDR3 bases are TGTGCCAGCAGCTTAGATCGGGGAGTAAGTCAGCCCCAGCATTTT.